The next 20 T cell receptor beta chains were all read from a single sample in a study of blood T cell repertoires in COVID-19. The repertoire was sequenced with immunoSEQ multiplex PCR; TCRdb's copy has only in-frame clones and lacks some. The table has more than 110,000 clones, roughly four fifths seen once. The sample taken for sequencing was peripheral blood. The receptor source for this set is a woman older than 75 with acute or convalescent COVID-19.

V and J are TRBV27 and TRBJ2-5; D remains ambiguous. Between the trimmed V and J ends, which lost 3 bases and 1 base, there was a span of 9 bases. Germline values: CDR1 MNHEY, CDR2 SMNVEV (reference sequence). This CDR3 region has 14 residues. The DNA for the CDR3 is TGTGCCAGCAGTTTTATGAGTACCCAAGAGACCCAGTACTTC. Its protein is CASSFMSTQETQYF.

The chain combines TRBV2 with TRBJ2-1; 7 bases match TRBD2. The CDR3 consists of 17 residues. J lost 8 bases, V lost 5 bases, and 18 bases had no gene match. CDR1 and CDR2 from the germline V gene are SNHLY and FYNNEI. The CDR3 sequence: CASSPPPRGVALDEQFF. CDR3 bases: TGTGCCAGCAGTCCCCCTCCCCGGGGGGTGGCGTTGGATGAGCAGTTCTTC.

The rearrangement joins TRBV7-8 to TRBJ1-2; 10 bases match TRBD1. Germline V gene lookup returns CDR1 SGHVS and CDR2 FQNEAQ. Trimming at V came to 4 bases and at J to 3 bases, leaving 23 bases not matched to a gene. The CDR3 runs 21 residues. This CDR3 reads CASSSYSLTGGELVPYYGYTF. The CDR3 coding sequence is TGTGCCAGCAGCTCCTACTCATTGACAGGGGGCGAACTAGTCCCCTACTATGGCTACACCTTC. Full variable domain (missing parts from reference TRBV7-8 and TRBJ1-2): GAGVSQSPRYKVAKRGQDVALRCDPISGHVSLFWYQQALGQGPEFLTYFQNEAQLDKSGLPSDRFFAERPEGSVSTLKIQRTQQEDSAVYLCASSSYSLTGGELVPYYGYTFGSGTRLTVV.

The chain carries TRBV7-2 and TRBJ2-3; D perhaps matches TRBD2 (7 bases). Trimming removed 4 bases at V and 6 bases at J, with 26 bases between. Germline V CDR1 and CDR2: SGHTA, FQGNSA. The CDR3 sequence is 18 residues long. This CDR3 is CASSSRVGGGSPADTQYF. In nucleotides, the CDR3 is TGTGCCAGCAGCTCTAGGGTTGGCGGGGGCTCCCCTGCGGATACGCAGTATTTT.

V and J are TRBV5-4 and TRBJ1-1; weak D call: TRBD1 (6 bases). CDR1 and CDR2 from the germline V gene are SGHNT and YYREEE (reference sequence). The CDR3 length is 14 residues. The V end lost 4 bases, the J end lost 1 base, and 11 bases lay between the germline ends. This CDR3 reads CASSLPGQNTEAFF. The CDR3 nucleotides read TGTGCCAGCAGCCTGCCGGGACAGAACACTGAAGCTTTCTTT.

V gene TRBV7-9 combines with J gene TRBJ1-2; TRBD1 aligns across 7 bases. The CDR3 loop spans 15 amino acids. V lost 5 bases to trimming and J lost 6 bases; unmatched junction nucleotides: 12. CDR1 SEHNR and CDR2 FQNEAQ come from the germline V gene (reference sequence). CDR3 DNA sequence: TGTGCCAGCAGCCCTCACGGGACAGTAACCGATGGCTACACCTTC. It codes for CASSPHGTVTDGYTF.

V gene TRBV2 combines with J gene TRBJ1-5; no clear D gene. CDR1 is SNHLY and CDR2 is FYNNEI in the germline V gene. The CDR3 has 14 residues. V gave up 7 bases and J gave up 1 base, with 11 bases separating them. DNA of the CDR3: TGTGCCAGCACGAGAGGGAAGAGCAATCAGCCCCAGCATTTT. Encoded protein: CASTRGKSNQPQHF. Supplemented by reference TRBV2 and TRBJ1-5, the full variable domain reads EPEVTQTPSHQVTQMGQEVILRCVPISNHLYFYWYRQILGQKVEFLVSFYNNEISEKSEIFDDQFSVERPDGSNFTLKIRSTKLEDSAMYFCASTRGKSNQPQHFGDGTRLSIL.

The V call is TRBV20-1, the J call TRBJ1-1; D remains unclear. The CDR3 contains 12 residues. V was pared by 3 bases and J by 3 bases, with 8 bases between. Germline V CDR1 and CDR2: DFQATT, SNEGSKA (reference sequence). CDR3: CSASVIYTEAFF. DNA for the CDR3: TGCAGTGCTAGTGTCATTTACACTGAAGCTTTCTTT.

The chain combines TRBV5-1 with TRBJ1-6, with D possibly matching TRBD1 (6 bases). The V and J ends lost 4 bases and 12 bases respectively, with 26 bases between them. Germline V CDR1 and CDR2: SGHRS, YFSETQ. The CDR3 is 17 amino acids. CDR3 bases: TGCGCCAGCAGCGAACTCGTCGTAACTCAGGGGAGGGAACCCCTCCACTTT. This codes for CASSELVVTQGREPLHF.

The chain carries TRBV11-3 and TRBJ2-7; a weak D match, TRBD1 (7 bases). The germline CDR1 and CDR2 sequences are SGHNT and YENEEA. Trimming shortened V by 3 bases and J by 7 bases, and 16 bases separated the two germline ends. CDR3 size: 14 residues. CDR3: CASSLRTGAGEQYF. The CDR3 DNA sequence: TGTGCCAGCAGCTTGCGCACAGGGGCGGGGGAGCAGTACTTC.

The genes are TRBV27 and TRBJ2-1; 10 bases are a match to TRBD2. Germline V gene lookup returns CDR1 MNHEY and CDR2 SMNVEV (reference sequence). The junction had 0 bases not matched to a gene; V was cut back by 7 bases and J by 6 bases. CDR3 size: 12 residues. In DNA, the CDR3 is TGTGCCAGCACTAGCGGGGGCAATGAGCAGTTCTTC. Translated, it gives CASTSGGNEQFF.

The rearrangement links TRBV5-1 to TRBJ2-1; tentatively, D is TRBD1 (6 bases). Germline CDR1 reads SGHRS; CDR2 reads YFSETQ. V lost 0 bases to trimming and J lost 0 bases, with 13 bases between them. The CDR3 is made up of 17 amino acids. DNA of the CDR3: TGCGCCAGCAGCTTGGACTTCACAGGGAGCTCCTACAATGAGCAGTTCTTC. Protein sequence: CASSLDFTGSSYNEQFF.

The J gene is TRBJ2-3, the V gene TRBV24-1, with TRBD2 identical over 10 bases. Germline V lookup: CDR1 KGHDR, CDR2 SFDVKD. This CDR3 region has 16 residues. The V and J ends lost 3 bases and 2 bases, in that order; junction bases with no gene match: 4. The CDR3 spells CATSDKLAGNTDTQYF. CDR3 DNA: TGTGCCACCAGTGATAAACTAGCGGGAAACACAGATACGCAGTATTTT.

The rearrangement joins TRBV3-1 (or the pseudogene TRBV3-2) to TRBJ1-1; no clear D gene. The germline V gene has CDR1 LGHDT and CDR2 YNNKEL (reference sequence). V was clipped by 4 bases and J by 6 bases, with 18 bases between them. This CDR3 region has 15 residues. The CDR3 sequence is CASSPMGTYAPEAFF. CDR3 nucleotides: TGTGCCAGCAGCCCGATGGGCACCTACGCTCCTGAAGCTTTCTTT.

The sample holds a few counts of this clone. The chain is built from TRBV7-9 and TRBJ2-7; maybe TRBD2 (5 bases). The CDR3 is 16 amino acids. Germline assignment: CDR1 SEHNR and CDR2 FQNEAQ (reference sequence). V was cut by 6 bases and J by 6 bases, with 24 bases left in between. The CDR3 loop reads CASRTPDESLRGEQYF. In nucleotides, the CDR3 is TGTGCCAGCAGAACCCCTGATGAGTCTTTACGGGGCGAGCAGTACTTC.

The table lists this clone with a few counts. The rearrangement joins TRBV5-1 to TRBJ2-7; 14 bases line up with TRBD2. The CDR3 runs to 16 residues. The junction had 7 bases not matched to a gene; V was cut back by 4 bases and J by 4 bases. Germline V gene lookup returns CDR1 SGHRS and CDR2 YFSETQ. CDR3 amino acids: CASSLRLAGGRYEQYF. DNA for the CDR3: TGCGCCAGCAGCCTACGACTAGCGGGAGGGCGATACGAGCAGTACTTC.

The V call is TRBV6-6, the J call TRBJ2-7, with TRBD2 as a possible D gene (5 bases). CDR3 size: 15 residues. The germline V gene encodes CDR1 MNHNY and CDR2 SVGAGI (reference sequence). Trimming took off 7 bases at V and 0 bases at J, with 16 bases between the two ends. DNA of the CDR3: TGTGCCAGCACCCCCCGGGTAGGGAGCTCCTACGAGCAGTACTTC. It translates to CASTPRVGSSYEQYF.

The gene calls are TRBV4-2 and TRBJ2-1; 11 bases agree with TRBD2. Germline V CDR1 and CDR2: LGHNA, YNFKEQ. This CDR3 is built from 16 residues. The J segment lost 7 bases and the V segment lost 0 bases, leaving 5 bases of the junction unmatched. CDR3 in amino acids: CASSQDPLAGGNEQFF. The CDR3 nucleotides read TGTGCCAGCAGCCAAGATCCGCTAGCGGGAGGTAATGAGCAGTTCTTC.

This chain uses TRBV6-1 with TRBJ2-1; TRBD1 agrees at 8 bases. V was pared by 4 bases and J by 4 bases, with 9 bases of the junction left unmatched. Per germline, CDR1 MNHNS and CDR2 SASEGT. The CDR3 is made up of 16 amino acids. The chain's CDR3 is CASSAYRDRSYNEQFF. CDR3 DNA: TGTGCCAGCAGTGCCTACCGGGACAGGAGTTACAATGAGCAGTTCTTC.

V gene TRBV28 combines with J gene TRBJ2-5, with a tentative D call TRBD2 (6 bases). This CDR3 comprises 11 residues. Germline CDR1 is MDHEN and CDR2 is SYDVKM. V gave up 2 bases and J gave up 13 bases, with 11 bases separating them. CDR3 in amino acids: CASSLRGILYF. The CDR3 region has the DNA TGTGCCAGCAGTTTACGGGGGATTCTGTACTTC.